The 14 T cell receptor beta chains in this list originate from one sample, sequenced in a study of chemoradiotherapy in HPV16-positive cancers. Measured with immunoSEQ multiplex PCR; TCRdb has only the in-frame clones, and not every one. The table includes about 15,000 clones, just under 80% detected once. This sample was gathered from a patient who underwent chemoradiotherapy. The receptors originated from a human donor with HPV-associated anogenital cancer.

This sequence joins TRBV7-2 and TRBJ1-2; maybe TRBD1 (5 bases). CDR1 is SGHTA, CDR2 FQGNSA, per germline. There are 17 residues in the CDR3. Trimming shortened V by 5 bases and J by 0 bases, and 19 bases separated the two germline ends. The CDR3 DNA reads as TGTGCCAGCAGCCCCTCGCTGTCAGGGAGGTCTAACTATGGCTACACCTTC. Protein: CASSPSLSGRSNYGYTF.

The chain combines TRBV4-3 with TRBJ1-2; D may be TRBD1 (5 bases). V dropped 0 bases and J dropped 8 bases, with 16 bases sitting between them. CDR1 and CDR2 from the germline V gene are LGHNA and YSLEER. This CDR3 is built from 15 residues. The CDR3 loop is CASSQEWGRPEGYTF. CDR3 bases: TGCGCCAGCAGCCAAGAATGGGGGAGACCCGAGGGCTACACCTTC.

V and J are TRBV30 and TRBJ2-1, with D possibly TRBD2 on 5 matching bases. The germline V gene has CDR1 GTSNPN and CDR2 SVGIG (reference sequence). CDR3 length: 13 amino acids. V lost 1 base to trimming and J lost 7 bases, with 11 bases between them. The CDR3, as DNA: TGTGCCTGGAGTGGAGGGCCTCGAAATGAGCAGTTCTTC. Its translation is CAWSGGPRNEQFF.

The V and J genes are TRBV2 and TRBJ1-5, with D hard to call. CDR3 size: 13 residues. V lost 9 bases and J 4 bases, leaving 13 bases between the germline ends. Germline V gene data show CDR1 as SNHLY and CDR2 as FYNNEI. For the CDR3, the DNA is TGTGCCAGTCTCAGAGATGGAAATCAGCCCCAGCATTTT. Its translation: CASLRDGNQPQHF. Full variable domain (outside the CDR3, taken from reference TRBV2 and TRBJ1-5): EPEVTQTPSHQVTQMGQEVILRCVPISNHLYFYWYRQILGQKVEFLVSFYNNEISEKSEIFDDQFSVERPDGSNFTLKIRSTKLEDSAMYFCASLRDGNQPQHFGDGTRLSIL.

This clone has only a few counts. The CDR3 region is CASSSRDRGLYEQYF. CDR3 in DNA: TGTGCCAGCAGTTCCCGGGACAGGGGTTTGTACGAGCAGTACTTC. This chain uses TRBV28 with TRBJ2-7, with 10 bases fitting TRBD1. J was trimmed by 4 bases and V by 4 bases; bases with no gene match: 7. The CDR3 is 15 amino acids. Germline lookup yields CDR1 MDHEN and CDR2 SYDVKM.

V is TRBV5-1 and J is TRBJ1-2, with D maybe TRBD1 (5 bases). Trimming took off 0 bases at V and 7 bases at J, with 13 bases between the two ends. The germline V gene has CDR1 SGHRS and CDR2 YFSETQ. The CDR3 consists of 14 residues. CDR3 loop: CASSLVPPGGGYTF. The DNA for the CDR3 is TGCGCCAGCAGCTTGGTCCCACCGGGGGGTGGCTACACCTTC.

The chain has TRBV30 and TRBJ2-1; TRBD2 matches at 10 bases. Germline trimming cut 7 bases from V and 6 bases from J; bases unmatched to any gene: 6. Germline V CDR1 and CDR2: GTSNPN, SVGIG (reference sequence). This CDR3 region has 13 residues. As DNA, the CDR3 is TGTGCCTCGCTAGCGGGGGCCGGCAATGAGCAGTTCTTC. It codes for CASLAGAGNEQFF.

V usage is TRBV4-2 and J usage is TRBJ2-4, with 7 bases that match TRBD2. Germline V gene data show CDR1 as LGHNA and CDR2 as YNFKEQ. This CDR3 has 16 residues. V lost 4 bases, J lost 0 bases, and 6 bases stayed unmatched. CDR3 DNA: TGTGCCAGCAGCCCGTCCCGGGAGGTAGCCAAAAACATTCAGTACTTC. It is translated as CASSPSREVAKNIQYF.

The rearrangement links TRBV7-9 to TRBJ1-1; the match to TRBD1 covers 8 bases. CDR1 and CDR2 from the germline V gene are SEHNR and FQNEAQ (reference sequence). This CDR3 comprises 14 residues. V shed 5 bases, J shed 3 bases, and the junction held 5 bases outside the gene matches. The CDR3 protein is CASSSQGADTEAFF. The CDR3, as DNA: TGTGCCAGCAGCAGCCAGGGGGCTGACACTGAAGCTTTCTTT. Full variable domain (outside the CDR3, taken from reference TRBV7-9 and TRBJ1-1): DTGVSQNPRHKITKRGQNVTFRCDPISEHNRLYWYRQTLGQGPEFLTYFQNEAQLEKSRLLSDRFSAERPKGSFSTLEIQRTEQGDSAMYLCASSSQGADTEAFFGQGTRLTVV.

This chain joins TRBV30 and TRBJ2-1, with D unresolved. This CDR3 region has 11 residues. Germline V gives CDR1 GTSNPN, CDR2 SVGIG (reference sequence). V lost 1 base and J lost 14, with 12 bases in between. CDR3 in DNA: TGTGCCTGGAGTGGTCGTGGGCAGGAGTTCTTC. Translated: CAWSGRGQEFF.

The chain is built from TRBV21-1 and TRBJ2-1; the D call TRBD2 from the table was never checked on the DNA. TRBV21-1 is described as a pseudogene. The CDR3 loop spans 16 amino acids. The chain's CDR3 is CASNCKRLAGGDEQFF. In DNA, the CDR3 is TGTGCCAGCAACTGCAAAAGATTGGCGGGGGGTGATGAGCAGTTCTTC.

This rearrangement joins TRBV7-2 to TRBJ2-7; D is perhaps TRBD1 (5 bases). From germline, CDR1 is SGHTA and CDR2 FQGNSA. Between the trimmed V and J ends, which lost 1 base and 5 bases, there was a span of 9 bases. The CDR3 extends over 13 amino acids. Here the CDR3 reads CASSLEWGNEQYF. The CDR3 DNA reads as TGTGCCAGCAGCTTAGAGTGGGGCAACGAGCAGTACTTC.

The chain combines TRBV2 with TRBJ2-5; D may match TRBD1 or TRBD2 (6 bases each). Deletions cut 4 bases from V and 4 bases from J, with 13 bases between. The CDR3 covers 14 residues. CDR1 and CDR2 (germline): SNHLY, FYNNEI. The chain's CDR3 is CASSVGGPGETQYF. Here the CDR3 DNA reads TGTGCCAGCAGTGTAGGGGGGCCGGGAGAGACCCAGTACTTC.

This rearrangement joins TRBV2 to TRBJ2-7; TRBD1 or TRBD2 may be the D gene (7 bases each). Trimming left V 2 bases short and J 3 bases short, with 14 bases between. The CDR3 is 15 amino acids. From germline, CDR1 is SNHLY and CDR2 FYNNEI. CDR3 in DNA: TGTGCCAGCAGTGAAAGCGGGACAGCCCTCTACGAGCAGTACTTC. Translation: CASSESGTALYEQYF.